A single sample is the source of the 6 T cell receptor beta chains below, sequenced in a study of T-cell memory formation after mild COVID-19. TCRdb called the 5' RACE reads again in MiXCR, with one record for every CDR3 protein. The sample has fewer than 140,000 distinct CDR3 sequences, around 11% seen once. The sequenced material came from PBMCs or a T cell subset sorted from them (not recorded which). These receptors all stem from an adult woman who had mild COVID-19 (a few samples of this study predate the infection). Cell type and time point are not known.

The rearrangement uses TRBV5-1 and TRBJ2-2; D is perhaps TRBD2 (6 bases). Per germline, CDR1 SGHRS and CDR2 YFSETQ. Trimming removed 0 bases from V and 4 bases from J, with 10 bases in between. The CDR3 sequence is 15 residues long. The CDR3 region has the DNA TGCGCCAGCAGCTTGGTCGGTAGCGGCACCGGGGAGCTGTTTTTT. This sequence encodes CASSLVGSGTGELFF.

This chain connects TRBV5-1 to TRBJ2-2; D uncertain. Trimming pared 5 bases from V and 3 bases from J, leaving 8 bases between. CDR3 size: 13 residues. Per the germline V gene, CDR1 is SGHRS and CDR2 is YFSETQ. This chain's CDR3 is CASRTLDTGELFF. As DNA, the CDR3 is TGCGCCAGCAGGACCCTCGACACCGGGGAGCTGTTTTTT.

This clonotype was found a few times. The chain combines TRBV15 with TRBJ1-1; a weak D match, TRBD1 (5 bases). V was trimmed by 1 base and J by 8 bases, leaving 14 bases between them. This CDR3 has 14 amino acids. CDR1 and CDR2 from the germline V gene are LNHNV and YYDKDF (reference sequence). The CDR3 sequence: CATSRVQAGEEAFF. The CDR3 region has the DNA TGTGCCACCAGCAGAGTTCAGGCGGGGGAGGAAGCTTTCTTT.

This chain uses TRBV6-1 with TRBJ2-3; TRBD2 agrees at 14 bases. V shed 6 bases, J shed 2 bases, and the junction held 10 bases outside the gene matches. The CDR3 length is 18 residues. Germline loops: CDR1 MNHNS, CDR2 SASEGT. The CDR3 nucleotides read TGTGCCAGCAGCCCCCATAGACTAGCGGGAGGGCCCACAGATACGCAGTATTTT. This gives the protein CASSPHRLAGGPTDTQYF.

The chain has TRBV9 and TRBJ2-3; 9 bases are a match to TRBD2. V lost 0 bases and J lost 2; bases outside the gene matches: 4. The CDR3 runs 16 residues. From germline, CDR1 is SGDLS and CDR2 YYNGEE. The CDR3 protein is CASSVEGGGATDTQYF. Written as DNA, the CDR3 is TGTGCCAGCAGCGTAGAGGGCGGGGGGGCCACAGATACGCAGTATTTT.

The chain recombines TRBV4-3 with TRBJ2-7; unclear D gene. Germline V gene data show CDR1 as LGHNA and CDR2 as YSLEER. CDR3 length: 16 residues. V was shortened by 0 bases and J by 2 bases, with 14 bases between the two germline ends. CDR3 nucleotide sequence: TGCGCCAGCAGCCAAGACCGGTTTTCGCAAACCTACGAGCAGTACTTC. It yields the protein CASSQDRFSQTYEQYF.